This T cell receptor (beta chain) was documented in a study of blood T cell repertoires in COVID-19. Study-level background: The analysed material was cDNA or gDNA that came from T cells, B-cell-depleted T cells, or PBMCs.

This CDR3 spans 16 amino acids. CDR1 is SGDLS, CDR2 YYNGEE, per germline. After removal of 3 bases from V and 2 bases from J, the junction contained 11 bases not matched to a gene. Profiled with immunoSEQ multiplex PCR; TCRdb holds only in-frame clones, not every one. The sample has over 90,000 clones, roughly 81% seen once; the top ten hold 9.5% to 10%. This TCR came from a man aged 35 to 55 with active or convalescent COVID-19. The sequenced sample consisted of peripheral blood. The chain carries TRBV9 and TRBJ2-7, with TRBD1 matching over 7 bases. CDR3: CASSARPTGIPYEQYF. Written as DNA, the CDR3 is TGTGCCAGCAGCGCCCGACCGACAGGGATCCCCTACGAGCAGTACTTC.